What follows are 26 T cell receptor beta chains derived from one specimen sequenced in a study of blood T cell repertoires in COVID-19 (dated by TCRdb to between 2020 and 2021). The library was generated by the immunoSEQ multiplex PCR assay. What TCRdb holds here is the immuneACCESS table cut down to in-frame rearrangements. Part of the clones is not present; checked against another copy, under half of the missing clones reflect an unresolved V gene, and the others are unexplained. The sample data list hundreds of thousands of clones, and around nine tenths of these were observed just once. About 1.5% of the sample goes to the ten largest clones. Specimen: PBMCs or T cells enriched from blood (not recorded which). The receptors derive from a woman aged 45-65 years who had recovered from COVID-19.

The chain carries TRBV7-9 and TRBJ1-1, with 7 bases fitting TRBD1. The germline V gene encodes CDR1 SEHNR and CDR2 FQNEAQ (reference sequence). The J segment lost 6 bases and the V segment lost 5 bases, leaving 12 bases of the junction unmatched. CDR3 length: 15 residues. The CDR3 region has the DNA TGTGCCAGCAGCCCATGGAGAGACAGGGAATCTGAAGCTTTCTTT. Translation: CASSPWRDRESEAFF.

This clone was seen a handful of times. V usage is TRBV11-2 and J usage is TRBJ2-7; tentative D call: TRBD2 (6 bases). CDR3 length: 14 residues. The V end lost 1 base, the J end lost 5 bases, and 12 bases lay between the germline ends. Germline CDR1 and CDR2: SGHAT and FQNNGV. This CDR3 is CASSLVAGYNEQYF. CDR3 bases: TGTGCCAGCAGCTTAGTGGCGGGGTATAACGAGCAGTACTTC.

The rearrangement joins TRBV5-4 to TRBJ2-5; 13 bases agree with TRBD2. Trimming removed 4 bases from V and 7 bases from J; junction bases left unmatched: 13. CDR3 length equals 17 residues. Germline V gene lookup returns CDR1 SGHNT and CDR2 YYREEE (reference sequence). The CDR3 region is CASSPGTSGTPAPTQYF. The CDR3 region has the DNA TGTGCCAGCAGCCCCGGGACTAGCGGGACCCCCGCCCCGACCCAGTACTTC.

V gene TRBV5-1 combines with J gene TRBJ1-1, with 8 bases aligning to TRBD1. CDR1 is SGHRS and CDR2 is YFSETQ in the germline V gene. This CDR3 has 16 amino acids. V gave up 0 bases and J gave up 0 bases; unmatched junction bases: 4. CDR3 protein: CASSLGQGTMNTEAFF. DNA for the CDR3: TGCGCCAGCAGCTTGGGACAGGGGACCATGAACACTGAAGCTTTCTTT.

CDR3 amino acids: CSAKKDRDSYEQYF. The CDR3 region has the DNA TGCAGCGCCAAAAAGGACAGGGACTCCTACGAGCAGTACTTC. V gene TRBV29-1 combines with J gene TRBJ2-7; TRBD1 matches 8 bases. The CDR3 extends over 14 amino acids. The junction had 8 bases not matched to a gene; V was cut back by 7 bases and J by 0 bases. CDR1 is SQVTM and CDR2 is ANQGSEA in the germline V gene.

The CDR3: CASSPGQSTGELFF. CDR3 DNA: TGTGCCAGTAGCCCGGGACAAAGCACCGGGGAGCTGTTTTTT. V and J are TRBV19 and TRBJ2-2; a possible D gene is TRBD1 (6 bases). The ends were cut back, 6 bases at V and 4 bases at J, with 12 bases in the middle. CDR1 is LNHDA, CDR2 SQIVND, per germline (reference sequence). There are 14 residues in the CDR3. Full variable domain (missing parts from reference TRBV19 and TRBJ2-2): DGGITQSPKYLFRKEGQNVTLSCEQNLNHDAMYWYRQDPGQGLRLIYYSQIVNDFQKGDIAEGYSVSREKKESFPLTVTSAQKNPTAFYLCASSPGQSTGELFFGEGSRLTVL.

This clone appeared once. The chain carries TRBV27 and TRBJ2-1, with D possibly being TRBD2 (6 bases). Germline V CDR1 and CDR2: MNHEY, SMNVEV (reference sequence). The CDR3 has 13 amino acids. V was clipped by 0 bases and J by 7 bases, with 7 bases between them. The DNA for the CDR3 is TGTGCCAGCAGTTTATCACTAGCTAATGAGCAGTTCTTC. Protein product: CASSLSLANEQFF.

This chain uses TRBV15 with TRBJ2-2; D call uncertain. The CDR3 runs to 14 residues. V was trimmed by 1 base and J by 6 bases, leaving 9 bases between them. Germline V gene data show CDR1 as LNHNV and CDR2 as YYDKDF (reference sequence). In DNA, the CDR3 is TGTGCCACCAGCAGAGGCCGTAGCCCCGGGGAGCTGTTTTTT. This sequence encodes CATSRGRSPGELFF.

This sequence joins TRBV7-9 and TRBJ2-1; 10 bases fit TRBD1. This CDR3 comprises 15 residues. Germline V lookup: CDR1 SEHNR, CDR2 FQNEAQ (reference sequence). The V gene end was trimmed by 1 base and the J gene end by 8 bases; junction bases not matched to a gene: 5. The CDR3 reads CASSLVDRGLHEQFF. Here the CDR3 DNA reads TGTGCCAGCAGCTTAGTGGACAGGGGGTTACATGAGCAGTTCTTC. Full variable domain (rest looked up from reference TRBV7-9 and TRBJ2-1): DTGVSQNPRHKITKRGQNVTFRCDPISEHNRLYWYRQTLGQGPEFLTYFQNEAQLEKSRLLSDRFSAERPKGSFSTLEIQRTEQGDSAMYLCASSLVDRGLHEQFFGPGTRLTVL.

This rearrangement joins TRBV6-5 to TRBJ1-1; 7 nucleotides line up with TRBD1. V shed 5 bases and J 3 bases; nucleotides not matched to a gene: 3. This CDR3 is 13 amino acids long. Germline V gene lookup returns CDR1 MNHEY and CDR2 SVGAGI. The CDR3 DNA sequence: TGTGCCAGCAGTCCACAGGGGTACACTGAAGCTTTCTTT. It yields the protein CASSPQGYTEAFF.

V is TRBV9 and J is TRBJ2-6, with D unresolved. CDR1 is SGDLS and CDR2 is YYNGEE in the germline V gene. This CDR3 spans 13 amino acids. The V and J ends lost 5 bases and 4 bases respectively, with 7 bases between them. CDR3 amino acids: CASRARGANVLTF. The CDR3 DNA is TGTGCCAGCAGAGCTAGGGGGGCCAACGTCCTGACTTTC.

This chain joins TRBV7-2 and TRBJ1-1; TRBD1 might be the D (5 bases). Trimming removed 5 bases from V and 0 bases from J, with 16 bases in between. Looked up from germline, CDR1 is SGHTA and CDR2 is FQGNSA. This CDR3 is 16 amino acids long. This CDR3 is CASSPQIGAMNTEAFF. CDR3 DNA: TGTGCCAGCAGCCCCCAGATTGGGGCTATGAACACTGAAGCTTTCTTT.

The CDR3 loop reads CAWSVNRDRGRISSGNTIYF. The CDR3 coding sequence is TGTGCCTGGAGTGTAAATCGGGACAGGGGGCGAATTTCGAGCGGAAACACCATATATTTT. The chain couples TRBV30 to TRBJ1-3; 12 bases fit TRBD1. CDR3 size: 20 residues. J lost 4 bases, V lost 0 bases, and 16 bases had no gene match. Germline CDR1 GTSNPN, CDR2 SVGIG (reference sequence).

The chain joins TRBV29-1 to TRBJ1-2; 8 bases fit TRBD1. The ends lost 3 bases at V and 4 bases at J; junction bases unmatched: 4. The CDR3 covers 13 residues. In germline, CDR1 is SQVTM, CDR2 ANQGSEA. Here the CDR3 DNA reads TGCAGCGTTGATCCAGGGGGCGGCTATGGCTACACCTTC. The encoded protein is CSVDPGGGYGYTF.

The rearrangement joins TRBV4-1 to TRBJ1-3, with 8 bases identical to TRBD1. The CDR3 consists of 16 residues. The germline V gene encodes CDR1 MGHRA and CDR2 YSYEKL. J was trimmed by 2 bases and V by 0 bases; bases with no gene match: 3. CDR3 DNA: TGCGCCAGCAGCCAAGACCGACAGGGGACTGGAAACACCATATATTTT. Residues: CASSQDRQGTGNTIYF.

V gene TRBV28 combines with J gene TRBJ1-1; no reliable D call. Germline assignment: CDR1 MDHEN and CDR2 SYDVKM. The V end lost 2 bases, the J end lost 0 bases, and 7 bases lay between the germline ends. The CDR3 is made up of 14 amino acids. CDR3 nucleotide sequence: TGTGCCAGCAGTTTAGAGGCAATGAACACTGAAGCTTTCTTT. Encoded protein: CASSLEAMNTEAFF.

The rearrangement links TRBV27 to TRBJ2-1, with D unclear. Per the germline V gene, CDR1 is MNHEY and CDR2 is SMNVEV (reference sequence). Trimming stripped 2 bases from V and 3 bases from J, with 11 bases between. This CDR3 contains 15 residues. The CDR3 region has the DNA TGTGCCAGCAGTTTAACTATGCCGCTCTACAATGAGCAGTTCTTC. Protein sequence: CASSLTMPLYNEQFF.

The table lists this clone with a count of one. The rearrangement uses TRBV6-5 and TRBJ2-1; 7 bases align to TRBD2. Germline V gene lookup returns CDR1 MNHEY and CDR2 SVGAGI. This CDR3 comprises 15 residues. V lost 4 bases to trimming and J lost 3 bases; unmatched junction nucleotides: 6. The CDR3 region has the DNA TGTGCCAGCAGTTCTAGCGGCCTGTTCTACAATGAGCAGTTCTTC. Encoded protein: CASSSSGLFYNEQFF.

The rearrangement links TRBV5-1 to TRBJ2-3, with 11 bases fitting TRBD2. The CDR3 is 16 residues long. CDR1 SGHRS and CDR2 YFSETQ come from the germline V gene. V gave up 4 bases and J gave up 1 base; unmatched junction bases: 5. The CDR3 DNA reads TGCGCCAGCAGCGAACTAGCGGGAGATGGCACAGATACGCAGTATTTT. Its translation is CASSELAGDGTDTQYF.

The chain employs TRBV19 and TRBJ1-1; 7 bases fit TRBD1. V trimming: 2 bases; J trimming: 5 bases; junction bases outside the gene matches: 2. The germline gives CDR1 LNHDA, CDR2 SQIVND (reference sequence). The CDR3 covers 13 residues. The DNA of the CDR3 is TGTGCCAGTAGTATACACAGGGGAACTGAAGCTTTCTTT. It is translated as CASSIHRGTEAFF.

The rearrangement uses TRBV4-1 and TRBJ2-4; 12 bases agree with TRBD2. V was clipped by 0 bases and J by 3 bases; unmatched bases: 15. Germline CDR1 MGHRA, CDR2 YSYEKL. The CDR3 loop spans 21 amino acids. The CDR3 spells CASSQDWPTSGSPGDKNIQYF. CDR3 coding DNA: TGCGCCAGCAGCCAAGATTGGCCGACTAGCGGGAGCCCCGGGGACAAAAACATTCAGTACTTC.

The CDR3 DNA is TGTGCCAGCAGATCCAGCGGGAGACAGACCGGGGAGCTGTTTTTT. This encodes CASRSSGRQTGELFF. The genes are TRBV9 and TRBJ2-2; TRBD2 agrees at 8 bases. The CDR3 extends over 15 amino acids. Germline V gene sequence: CDR1 SGDLS, CDR2 YYNGEE. J was trimmed by 5 bases and V by 5 bases; bases with no gene match: 8.

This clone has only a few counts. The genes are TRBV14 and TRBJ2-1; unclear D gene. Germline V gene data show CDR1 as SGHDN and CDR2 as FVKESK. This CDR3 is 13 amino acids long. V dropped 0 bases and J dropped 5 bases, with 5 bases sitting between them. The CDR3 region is CASSQDLDNEQFF. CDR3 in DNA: TGTGCCAGCAGCCAAGACCTCGACAATGAGCAGTTCTTC.

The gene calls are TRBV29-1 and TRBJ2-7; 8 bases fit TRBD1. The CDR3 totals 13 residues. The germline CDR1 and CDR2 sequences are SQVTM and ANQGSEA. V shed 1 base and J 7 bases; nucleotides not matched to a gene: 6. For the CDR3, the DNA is TGCAGCGTTGAAGCAGACAGGGGACGGGAGCAGTACTTC. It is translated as CSVEADRGREQYF.

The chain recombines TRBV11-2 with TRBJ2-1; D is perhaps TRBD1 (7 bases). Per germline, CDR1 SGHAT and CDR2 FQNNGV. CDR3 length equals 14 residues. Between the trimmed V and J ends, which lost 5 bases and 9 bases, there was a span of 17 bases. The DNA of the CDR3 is TGTGCCAGCAGCCCCCAGGGGGGCAAGGGTGAGCAGTTCTTC. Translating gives CASSPQGGKGEQFF.

CDR3 residues: CASSLNRPSTDTQYF. CDR3 nucleotides: TGCGCCAGCAGCTTAAACAGGCCCAGCACAGATACGCAGTATTTT. The chain has TRBV5-1 and TRBJ2-3; D may be TRBD1 (5 bases). The CDR3 is 15 residues long. The germline V gene has CDR1 SGHRS and CDR2 YFSETQ. V lost 2 bases and J lost 0, with 10 bases in between.